The next 5 T cell receptor beta chains were all read from a single sample in a study of human T cells and chemical hapten exposure (dated by TCRdb to the early 2020s). The sample's time point, from its label and the paper: pre-sensitization, week 0. The label giving this sample's treatment or condition can be read as: therapeutic diphenylcyclopropenone sensitization with weekly scalp DPC. The library was made by RACE. Data came from a NextSeq 500. TCRdb trimmed the raw reads at Q25, called clones with MiXCR and kept productive beta chains. All rows with the same CDR3 protein become a single entry with the most common DNA and genes. The table for this sample lists roughly 40,000 distinct CDR3 sequences; roughly an eighth of them were counted only once. In total, the top ten clones hold approximately 6% of the sample. Material: whole blood, obtained in connection with sensitization to the hapten diphenylcyclopropenone (DPC). Source of these receptors: a woman in her 30s with alopecia areata. Some clones in this sample may be carry-over from other donors' samples.

This clonotype was observed a handful of times. Written as DNA, the CDR3 is TGCAGCGCCCAGGGGACACCGAACACTGAAGCTTTCTTT. Residues: CSAQGTPNTEAFF. This sequence joins TRBV29-1 and TRBJ1-1; D might be TRBD1 (6 bases). Trimming cost V 7 bases and J 1 base, with 13 bases left between them. Germline V gives CDR1 SQVTM, CDR2 ANQGSEA. CDR3 length: 13 amino acids.

This clonotype has only a few counts. CDR3 loop: CASSPLGLAGEEQYF. The DNA of the CDR3 is TGTGCCAGCTCACCACTCGGACTAGCGGGAGAGGAGCAGTACTTC. This chain connects TRBV18 to TRBJ2-7; 13 bases are shared with TRBD2. The CDR3 has 15 residues. The trim removed 1 base at V and 7 bases at J, leaving 4 bases unmatched. Germline V gene sequence: CDR1 KGHSH, CDR2 LQKENI.

At least ten counts were recorded for this clonotype. The chain couples TRBV5-1 to TRBJ2-3; the D gene is possibly TRBD2 (5 bases). There are 15 residues in the CDR3. Between the trimmed V and J ends, which lost 0 bases and 5 bases, there was a span of 13 bases. Germline values: CDR1 SGHRS, CDR2 YFSETQ. The CDR3 DNA is TGCGCCAGCAGCTTGGCCCTGTACGGGGAAGATACGCAGTATTTT. It encodes CASSLALYGEDTQYF. Variable domain in full (rest from reference TRBV5-1 and TRBJ2-3): KAGVTQTPRYLIKTRGQQVTLSCSPISGHRSVSWYQQTPGQGLQFLFEYFSETQRNKGNFPGRFSGRQFSNSRSEMNVSTLELGDSALYLCASSLALYGEDTQYFGPGTRLTVL.

This clonotype was observed many times. V usage is TRBV19 and J usage is TRBJ1-1; a possible D gene is TRBD1 (6 bases). CDR3 size: 13 residues. The V end was cut by 7 bases, the J end by 1 base, with 10 bases between. Germline V gives CDR1 LNHDA, CDR2 SQIVND (reference sequence). The CDR3 nucleotides read TGTGCCAGTACCGACAGGTCGAACACTGAAGCTTTCTTT. Translating gives CASTDRSNTEAFF.

Only one count was recorded for this clonotype. This sequence joins TRBV28 and TRBJ2-7; D not resolved. The germline gives CDR1 MDHEN, CDR2 SYDVKM. The V end lost 5 bases, the J end lost 3 bases, and 8 bases lay between the germline ends. This CDR3 is 12 amino acids long. CDR3 DNA: TGTGCCAGCAGTCCTCAATTCTACGAGCAGTACTTC. Amino acid sequence: CASSPQFYEQYF.